What follows is one T cell receptor beta chain and its context. This table comes from immunoSEQ multiplex PCR, and its TCRdb copy is limited to in-frame clones, with some not included. The sample contains more than 250,000 clones, about 90% of which appear only once. This sample stems from a study of blood T cell repertoires in COVID-19. The CDR3 contains 15 residues. The V end was cut by 1 base, the J end by 1 base, with 10 bases between. Germline lookup yields CDR1 SEHNR and CDR2 FQNEAQ (reference sequence). The source is a woman aged 25 to 39 who had recovered from COVID-19. The chain combines TRBV7-9 with TRBJ1-1; D gene ambiguous. Sequencing used PBMCs or T cells enriched from blood (not recorded which). The CDR3 DNA reads as TGTGCCAGCAGCTTAGTGCGGGGTAAGAACACTGAAGCTTTCTTT. It encodes CASSLVRGKNTEAFF.